This T cell receptor (beta chain) was profiled in a study of blood T cell repertoires in COVID-19. Whole-study context: COVID-19 samples, acute and convalescent, were from the United States, Italy and Spain.

Here immunoSEQ multiplex PCR was the method, and the copy in TCRdb shows in-frame clones only, minus some. The sample has around 170,000 clones, less than 90% seen once. The V gene's germline CDR1 is LNHDA and CDR2 SQIVND (reference sequence). The CDR3 has 14 residues. J lost 7 bases, V lost 0 bases, and 4 bases had no gene match. The V call is TRBV19, the J call TRBJ2-5, with 8 bases lining up with TRBD2. Sequenced sample: peripheral blood. This clonotype was sampled from a woman in her 70s with acute or convalescent COVID-19. Written as DNA, the CDR3 is TGTGCCAGTAGTATAGATCTTAGCGGGGTGACCCAGTACTTC. Amino acid sequence: CASSIDLSGVTQYF. Based on the CDR3 plus reference TRBV19 and TRBJ2-5, the full variable domain is DGGITQSPKYLFRKEGQNVTLSCEQNLNHDAMYWYRQDPGQGLRLIYYSQIVNDFQKGDIAEGYSVSREKKESFPLTVTSAQKNPTAFYLCASSIDLSGVTQYFGPGTRLLVL.